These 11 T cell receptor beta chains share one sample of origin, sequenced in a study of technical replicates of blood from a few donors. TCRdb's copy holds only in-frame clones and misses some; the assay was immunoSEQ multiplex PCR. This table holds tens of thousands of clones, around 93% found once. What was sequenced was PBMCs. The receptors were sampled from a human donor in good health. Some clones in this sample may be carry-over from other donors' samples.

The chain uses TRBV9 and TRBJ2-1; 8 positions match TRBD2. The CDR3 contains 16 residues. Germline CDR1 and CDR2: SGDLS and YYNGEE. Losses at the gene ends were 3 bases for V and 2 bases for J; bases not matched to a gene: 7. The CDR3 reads CASSAGGGSAYNEQFF. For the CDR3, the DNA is TGTGCCAGCAGCGCCGGGGGGGGCTCAGCCTACAATGAGCAGTTCTTC. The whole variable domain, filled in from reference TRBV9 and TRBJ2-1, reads DSGVTQTPKHLITATGQRVTLRCSPRSGDLSVYWYQQSLDQGLQFLIQYYNGEERAKGNILERFSAQQFPDLHSELNLSSLELGDSALYFCASSAGGGSAYNEQFFGPGTRLTVL.

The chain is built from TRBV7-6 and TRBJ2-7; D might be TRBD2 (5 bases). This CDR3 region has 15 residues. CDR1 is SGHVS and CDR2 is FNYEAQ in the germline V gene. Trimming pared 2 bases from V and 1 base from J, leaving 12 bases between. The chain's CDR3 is CASSLTRERSYEQYF. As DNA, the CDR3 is TGTGCCAGCAGCTTAACCCGGGAACGGTCCTACGAGCAGTACTTC.

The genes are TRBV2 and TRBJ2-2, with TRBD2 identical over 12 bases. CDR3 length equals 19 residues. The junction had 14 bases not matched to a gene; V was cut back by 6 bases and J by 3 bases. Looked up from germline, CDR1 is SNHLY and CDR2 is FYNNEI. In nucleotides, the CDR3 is TGTGCCAGCAGCGTAGGGCTAGCGGGGGGGCGATCTTACACCGGGGAGCTGTTTTTT. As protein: CASSVGLAGGRSYTGELFF.

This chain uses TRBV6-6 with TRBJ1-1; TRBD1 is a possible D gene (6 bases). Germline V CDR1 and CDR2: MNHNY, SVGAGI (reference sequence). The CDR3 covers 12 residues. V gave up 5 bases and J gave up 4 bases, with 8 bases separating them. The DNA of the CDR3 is TGTGCCAGCAGTAACAGGGTCACTGAAGCTTTCTTT. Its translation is CASSNRVTEAFF.

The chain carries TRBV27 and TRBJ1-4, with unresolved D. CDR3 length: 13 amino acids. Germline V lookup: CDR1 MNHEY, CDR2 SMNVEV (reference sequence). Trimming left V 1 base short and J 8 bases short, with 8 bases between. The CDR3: CASSLYGREKLFF. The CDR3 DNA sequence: TGTGCCAGCAGTTTATATGGGAGGGAAAAACTGTTTTTT.

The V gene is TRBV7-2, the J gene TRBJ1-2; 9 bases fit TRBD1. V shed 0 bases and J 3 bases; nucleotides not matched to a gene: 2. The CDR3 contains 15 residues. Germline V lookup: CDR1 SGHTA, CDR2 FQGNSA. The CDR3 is CASSLATGGDYGYTF. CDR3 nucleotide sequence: TGTGCCAGCAGCTTAGCGACAGGGGGTGACTATGGCTACACCTTC.

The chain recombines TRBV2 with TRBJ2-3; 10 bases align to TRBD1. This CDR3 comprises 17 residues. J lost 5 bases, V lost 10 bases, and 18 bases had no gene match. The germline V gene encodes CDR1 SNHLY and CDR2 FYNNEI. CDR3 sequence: CATPRGTGTGEVDTQYF. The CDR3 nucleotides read TGTGCCACACCCAGGGGAACCGGGACAGGGGAGGTAGATACGCAGTATTTT.

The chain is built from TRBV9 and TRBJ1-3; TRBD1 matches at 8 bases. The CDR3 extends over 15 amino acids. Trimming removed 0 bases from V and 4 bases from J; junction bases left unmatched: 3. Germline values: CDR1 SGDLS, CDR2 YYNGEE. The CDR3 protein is CASSVGAGGGNTIYF. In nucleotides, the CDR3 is TGTGCCAGCAGCGTAGGGGCAGGGGGCGGAAACACCATATATTTT.

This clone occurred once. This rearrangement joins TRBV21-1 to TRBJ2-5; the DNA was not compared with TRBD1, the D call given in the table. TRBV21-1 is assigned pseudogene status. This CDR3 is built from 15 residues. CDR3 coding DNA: TGTGCCAGCAGCAAAACAGGGGGCGATCAAGAGACCCAGTACTTC. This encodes CASSKTGGDQETQYF.

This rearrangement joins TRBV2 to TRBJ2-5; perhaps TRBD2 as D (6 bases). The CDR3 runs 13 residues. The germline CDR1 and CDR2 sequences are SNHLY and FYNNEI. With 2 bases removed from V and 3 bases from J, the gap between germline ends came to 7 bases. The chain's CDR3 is CASSEWGEETQYF. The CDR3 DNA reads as TGTGCCAGCAGTGAATGGGGGGAAGAGACCCAGTACTTC.

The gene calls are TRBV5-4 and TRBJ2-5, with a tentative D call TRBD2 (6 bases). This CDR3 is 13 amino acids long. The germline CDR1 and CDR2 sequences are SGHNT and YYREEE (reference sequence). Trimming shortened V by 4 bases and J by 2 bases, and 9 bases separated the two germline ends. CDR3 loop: CASSPGTQETQYF. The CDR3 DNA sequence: TGTGCCAGCAGCCCCGGGACTCAAGAGACCCAGTACTTC.